This TCR beta chain derives from a study of monozygotic twins with inflammatory bowel disease. General observations from the study: Using the inverse Simpson index, IBD patients had lower TCRbeta diversity than healthy co-twins. Patient-specific immunosuppressive treatments may have made repertoires more variable.

About this clonotype itself: The antigen remains undetermined.

A 6-nucleotide sample barcode was carried by the UMIs, which template switching added. TCRdb re-called the 5' RACE reads; every CDR3 protein appears as one record, without DNA. This listing includes 200,000 to 250,000 distinct CDR3 sequences. The CDR3 is 15 residues long. The germline gives CDR1 MDHEN, CDR2 SYDVKM. The receptor comes from a human donor with ulcerative colitis or Crohn's disease, or a healthy co-twin of an affected twin (not recorded which). Input material: blood. The chain links TRBV28 to TRBJ2-3; TCRdb names TRBD2, which stays unverified in the absence of DNA. The CDR3 here is CASSYTSGDTDTQYF. Together with reference TRBV28 and TRBJ2-3, the CDR3 gives the full variable domain: DVKVTQSSRYLVKRTGEKVFLECVQDMDHENMFWYRQDPGLGLRLIYFSYDVKMKEKGDIPEGYSVSREKKERFSLILESASTNQTSMYLCASSYTSGDTDTQYFGPGTRLTVL.